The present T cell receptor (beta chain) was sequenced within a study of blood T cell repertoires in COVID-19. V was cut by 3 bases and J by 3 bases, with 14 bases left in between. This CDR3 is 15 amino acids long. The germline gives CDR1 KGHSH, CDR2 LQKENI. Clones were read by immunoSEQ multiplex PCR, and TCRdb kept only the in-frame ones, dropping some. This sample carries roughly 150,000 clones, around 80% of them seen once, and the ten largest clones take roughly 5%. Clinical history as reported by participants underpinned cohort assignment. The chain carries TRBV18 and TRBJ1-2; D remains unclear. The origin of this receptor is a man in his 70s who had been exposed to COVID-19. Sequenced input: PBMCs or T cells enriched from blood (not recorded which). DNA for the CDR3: TGTGCCAGCTCACCTCCCTCGATTCCAGACTATGGCTACACCTTC. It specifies CASSPPSIPDYGYTF.